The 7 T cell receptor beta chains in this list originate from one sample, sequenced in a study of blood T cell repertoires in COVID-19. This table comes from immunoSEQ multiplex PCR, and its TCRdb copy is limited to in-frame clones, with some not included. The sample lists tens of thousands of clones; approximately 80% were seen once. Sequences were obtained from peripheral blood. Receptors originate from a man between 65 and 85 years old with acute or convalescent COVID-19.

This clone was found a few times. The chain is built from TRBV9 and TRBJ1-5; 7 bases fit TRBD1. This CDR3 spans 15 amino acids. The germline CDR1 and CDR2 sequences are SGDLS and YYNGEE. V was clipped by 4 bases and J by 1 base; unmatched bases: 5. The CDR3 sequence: CASSQGGASNQPQHF. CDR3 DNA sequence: TGTGCCAGCAGCCAGGGGGGTGCGAGCAATCAGCCCCAGCATTTT.

The CDR3 bases are TGCGCCAGCAGCATAGACAGACACACCGGGGAGCTGTTTTTT. Amino acid sequence: CASSIDRHTGELFF. The chain carries TRBV5-1 and TRBJ2-2; D perhaps matches TRBD1 (5 bases). Trimming shortened V by 4 bases and J by 3 bases, and 10 bases separated the two germline ends. The CDR3 runs to 14 residues. The germline V gene has CDR1 SGHRS and CDR2 YFSETQ.

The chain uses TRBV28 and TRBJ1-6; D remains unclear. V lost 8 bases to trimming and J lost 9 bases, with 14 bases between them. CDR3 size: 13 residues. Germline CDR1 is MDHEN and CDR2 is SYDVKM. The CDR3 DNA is TGTGCCAGCCACACCAGCGAGGGTTCACCCCTCCACTTT. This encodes CASHTSEGSPLHF.

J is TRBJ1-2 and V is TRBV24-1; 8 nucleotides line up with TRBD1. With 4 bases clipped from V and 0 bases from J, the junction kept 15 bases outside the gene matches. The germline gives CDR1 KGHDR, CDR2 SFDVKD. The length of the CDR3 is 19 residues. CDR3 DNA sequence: TGTGCCACCAGTGAGGGTACAGGCAGGGGGCACGTAGCTAACTATGGCTACACCTTC. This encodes CATSEGTGRGHVANYGYTF.

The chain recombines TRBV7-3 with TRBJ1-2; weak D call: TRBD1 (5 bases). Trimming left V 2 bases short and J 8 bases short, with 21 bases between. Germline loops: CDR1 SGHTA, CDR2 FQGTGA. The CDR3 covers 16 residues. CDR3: CASSLGTLQGFEGYTF. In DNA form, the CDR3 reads TGTGCCAGCAGCTTAGGAACGCTTCAGGGCTTTGAGGGCTACACCTTC.

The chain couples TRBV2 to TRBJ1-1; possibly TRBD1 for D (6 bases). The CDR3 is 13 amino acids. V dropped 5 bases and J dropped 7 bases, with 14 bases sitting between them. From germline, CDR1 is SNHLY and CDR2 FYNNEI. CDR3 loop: CASSSGRGDEAFF. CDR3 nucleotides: TGTGCCAGCAGTTCCGGCAGGGGAGATGAAGCTTTCTTT.

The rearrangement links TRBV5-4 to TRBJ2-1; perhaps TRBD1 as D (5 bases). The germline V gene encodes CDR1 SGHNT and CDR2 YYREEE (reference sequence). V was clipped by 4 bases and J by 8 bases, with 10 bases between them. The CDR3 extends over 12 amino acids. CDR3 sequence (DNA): TGTGCCAGCAGCCCGGACATATATGAGCAGTTCTTC. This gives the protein CASSPDIYEQFF.